This TCR beta chain was captured by sequencing in a study of shared T cell receptors in the human thymus. Profiling relied on immunoSEQ multiplex PCR, and the TCRdb table lists in-frame clones only, not all of them. The sample consists of hundreds of thousands of clones, around 89% of them appearing once. The V and J ends lost 6 bases and 5 bases, in that order; junction bases with no gene match: 5. The CDR3 covers 13 residues. CDR1 and CDR2 from the germline V gene are MNHEY and SVGAGI. The sample was also linked to a second study, of human thymus T cells. From that paper: The thymus was resected at corrective cardiac surgery. Thymic and blood repertoires seemed to show skewed V and J gene use.

The receptor comes from a boy under two years old with a congenital heart defect. Material for sequencing was thymocytes. The rearrangement uses TRBV6-5 and TRBJ2-5, with 8 bases lining up with TRBD1. CDR3 residues: CASSRDRWETQYF. The CDR3 nucleotides read TGTGCCAGCAGCCGGGACAGGTGGGAGACCCAGTACTTC.